This T cell receptor (beta chain) was sequenced in a study of blood T cell repertoires in COVID-19. In the original processing: The assay estimated nucleated cells by amplifying reference gene primers. Data came from immunoSEQ multiplex PCR; TCRdb stores just in-frame clones and leaves some out. The V and J calls and clone size come from that table; D and trimming were worked out from the DNA. The sample yields 55,000 to 90,000 clones, about 80% seen once. Trimming shortened V by 9 bases and J by 6 bases, and 17 bases separated the two germline ends. The CDR3 totals 14 residues. The germline V gene has CDR1 SGHAT and CDR2 FQNNGV.

The TCR comes from a woman aged 55-75 years with acute or convalescent COVID-19. Sample: peripheral blood. The chain combines TRBV11-2 with TRBJ1-4, with D perhaps TRBD1 (6 bases). The CDR3 spells CASRKAGEYEKLFF. DNA of the CDR3: TGTGCCAGTAGGAAGGCAGGGGAGTATGAAAAACTGTTTTTT.